A selection of T cell receptor beta chains follows, all from one sample in a study of blood T cell repertoires in COVID-19. Here immunoSEQ multiplex PCR was the method, and the copy in TCRdb shows in-frame clones only, minus some. The sample has more than 200,000 clones, 80% to 85% seen once. Material: peripheral blood. The receptors were gathered from a man aged 50 to 59 with active or convalescent COVID-19. The CDR3 runs from the conserved cysteine through the conserved F or W. The order of the fields is J gene, V gene, CDR3 length, clone size, D gene, CDR3 protein, CDR3 DNA. A D gene is named only where the DNA matches it firmly. Not all rows give a size; the values are once, few, many and, for expanded clones, a class.

j_call: TRBJ2-7; v_call: TRBV11-1; cdr3_length: 14; clone_size: .; d_call: TRBD2; cdr3_aa: CASSPTGLAVEQYF; cdr3_nt: TGTGCCAGCAGCCCCACCGGTCTAGCGGTCGAGCAGTACTTC
j_call: TRBJ2-3; v_call: TRBV5-8; cdr3_length: 16; clone_size: .; d_call: TRBD2; cdr3_aa: CASSFTTSGGTDTQYF; cdr3_nt: TGTGCCAGCAGCTTTACGACTAGCGGGGGGACAGATACGCAGTATTTT
j_call: TRBJ1-2; v_call: TRBV19; cdr3_length: 16; clone_size: .; d_call: TRBD1; cdr3_aa: CASSRPRTGQNYGYTF; cdr3_nt: TGTGCCAGTAGTCGACCTAGGACAGGCCAAAACTATGGCTACACCTTC
j_call: TRBJ1-6; v_call: TRBV5-8; cdr3_length: 16; clone_size: .; d_call: .; cdr3_aa: CASSQNPSSYNSPLHF; cdr3_nt: TGTGCCAGCAGCCAGAACCCAAGCTCCTATAATTCACCCCTCCACTTT
j_call: TRBJ1-4; v_call: TRBV15; cdr3_length: 14; clone_size: .; d_call: .; cdr3_aa: CATSPGSFSEKLFF; cdr3_nt: TGTGCCACCAGCCCCGGGTCCTTCTCGGAAAAACTGTTTTTT
j_call: TRBJ2-7; v_call: TRBV6-5; cdr3_length: 14; clone_size: .; d_call: .; cdr3_aa: CASSNALSSYEQYF; cdr3_nt: TGTGCCAGCAGTAATGCGTTGAGCTCCTACGAGCAGTACTTC
j_call: TRBJ2-1; v_call: TRBV7-9; cdr3_length: 13; clone_size: .; d_call: TRBD2; cdr3_aa: CASSFRAGDPQFF; cdr3_nt: TGTGCCAGCAGCTTTAGAGCGGGGGATCCACAGTTCTTC
j_call: TRBJ1-2; v_call: TRBV28; cdr3_length: 17; clone_size: .; d_call: .; cdr3_aa: CASSPPGYSPLENGYTF; cdr3_nt: TGTGCCAGCAGCCCCCCGGGATATTCCCCATTAGAGAATGGCTACACCTTC
j_call: TRBJ1-6; v_call: TRBV7-8; cdr3_length: 16; clone_size: .; d_call: .; cdr3_aa: CASSLARQSYNSPLHF; cdr3_nt: TGTGCCAGCAGCTTAGCTCGACAGTCCTATAATTCACCCCTCCACTTT
j_call: TRBJ1-2; v_call: TRBV6-5; cdr3_length: 16; clone_size: .; d_call: TRBD1; cdr3_aa: CASSYSTGNIGYGYTF; cdr3_nt: TGTGCCAGCAGTTACTCGACAGGGAATATAGGCTATGGCTACACCTTC
j_call: TRBJ2-1; v_call: TRBV2; cdr3_length: 15; clone_size: .; d_call: TRBD1; cdr3_aa: CASSPQGRLCNEQFF; cdr3_nt: TGTGCCAGCAGTCCACAGGGGCGGCTTTGCAATGAGCAGTTCTTC
j_call: TRBJ1-6; v_call: TRBV15; cdr3_length: 16; clone_size: .; d_call: .; cdr3_aa: CATSRDRGADNSPLHF; cdr3_nt: TGTGCCACCAGCAGAGACCGCGGGGCCGATAATTCACCCCTCCACTTT
j_call: TRBJ1-2; v_call: TRBV28; cdr3_length: 14; clone_size: .; d_call: TRBD1; cdr3_aa: CASSLPGGNYGYTF; cdr3_nt: TGTGCCAGCAGTTTACCAGGGGGAAACTATGGCTACACCTTC
j_call: TRBJ1-1; v_call: TRBV5-4; cdr3_length: 15; clone_size: .; d_call: .; cdr3_aa: CASSPRWGLNTEAFF; cdr3_nt: TGTGCCAGCAGTCCCCGGTGGGGGCTGAACACTGAAGCTTTCTTT
j_call: TRBJ1-1; v_call: TRBV6-5; cdr3_length: 14; clone_size: .; d_call: .; cdr3_aa: CASRFQGIATEAFF; cdr3_nt: TGTGCCAGCAGATTCCAGGGGATAGCCACTGAAGCTTTCTTT
j_call: TRBJ2-2; v_call: TRBV9; cdr3_length: 14; clone_size: .; d_call: .; cdr3_aa: CASTGHPTTGELFF; cdr3_nt: TGTGCCAGCACCGGACACCCGACAACCGGGGAGCTGTTTTTT
j_call: TRBJ1-1; v_call: TRBV20-1; cdr3_length: 11; clone_size: .; d_call: .; cdr3_aa: CSAKGRTEAFF; cdr3_nt: TGCAGTGCAAAGGGGCGGACTGAAGCTTTCTTT
j_call: TRBJ2-3; v_call: TRBV6-5; cdr3_length: 15; clone_size: .; d_call: .; cdr3_aa: CASRETGRTADTQYF; cdr3_nt: TGTGCCAGCAGGGAGACAGGCCGGACGGCAGATACGCAGTATTTT
j_call: TRBJ2-1; v_call: TRBV19; cdr3_length: 15; clone_size: .; d_call: .; cdr3_aa: CASSSADNLYNEQFF; cdr3_nt: TGTGCCAGTAGTAGCGCGGACAACCTCTACAATGAGCAGTTCTTC
j_call: TRBJ1-5; v_call: TRBV6-5; cdr3_length: 15; clone_size: few; d_call: .; cdr3_aa: CASKWTRDSNQPQHF; cdr3_nt: TGTGCCAGCAAATGGACACGAGATAGCAATCAGCCCCAGCATTTT
j_call: TRBJ2-2; v_call: TRBV13; cdr3_length: 15; clone_size: .; d_call: TRBD2; cdr3_aa: CASSLAGGNTGELFF; cdr3_nt: TGTGCCAGCAGCTTAGCGGGGGGAAACACCGGGGAGCTGTTTTTT
j_call: TRBJ1-2; v_call: TRBV27; cdr3_length: 17; clone_size: few; d_call: TRBD1; cdr3_aa: CASTGQGRGNSNYGYTF; cdr3_nt: TGTGCCAGCACGGGACAGGGTAGGGGCAATTCTAACTATGGCTACACCTTC
j_call: TRBJ2-5; v_call: TRBV12-3/TRBV12-4; cdr3_length: 12; clone_size: few; d_call: .; cdr3_aa: CASSLIGETQYF; cdr3_nt: TGTGCCAGCAGTCTTATCGGGGAGACCCAGTACTTC
j_call: TRBJ2-4; v_call: TRBV6-1; cdr3_length: 14; clone_size: .; d_call: .; cdr3_aa: CASSDPGVINIQYF; cdr3_nt: TGTGCCAGCAGTGATCCCGGGGTCATAAACATTCAGTACTTC
j_call: TRBJ2-5; v_call: TRBV6-5; cdr3_length: 14; clone_size: .; d_call: TRBD1; cdr3_aa: CASSYTGGRETQYF; cdr3_nt: TGTGCCAGCAGTTATACAGGGGGCCGGGAGACCCAGTACTTC
j_call: TRBJ1-4; v_call: TRBV29-1; cdr3_length: 14; clone_size: .; d_call: .; cdr3_aa: CSVSQGSTNEKLFF; cdr3_nt: TGCAGCGTTTCTCAGGGTTCCACTAATGAAAAACTGTTTTTT
j_call: TRBJ1-5; v_call: TRBV4-1; cdr3_length: 16; clone_size: .; d_call: TRBD1; cdr3_aa: CASSQVRGQGDQPQHF; cdr3_nt: TGCGCCAGCAGCCAAGTCAGGGGACAGGGGGATCAGCCCCAGCATTTT
j_call: TRBJ1-3; v_call: TRBV18; cdr3_length: 15; clone_size: .; d_call: .; cdr3_aa: CASSPTAGSGNTIYF; cdr3_nt: TGTGCCAGCTCACCGACAGCGGGCTCTGGAAACACCATATATTTT
j_call: TRBJ2-7; v_call: TRBV28; cdr3_length: 14; clone_size: .; d_call: TRBD1; cdr3_aa: CASSLLRGPYEQYF; cdr3_nt: TGTGCCAGCAGTTTATTAAGGGGGCCTTACGAGCAGTACTTC